A selection of T cell receptor beta chains follows, all from one sample in a study of OX40 agonist ivuxolimab in advanced cancers. Some clones are missing from TCRdb's copy, which holds only in-frame ones; the method was immunoSEQ multiplex PCR. The sample yields under 80,000 clones, 75% to 90% seen once. The sequencing used CD4+ or CD8+ T cells sorted from blood, collected in a trial of the OX40 agonist ivuxolimab. The receptors originated from an adult with an advanced solid tumor such as melanoma, head and neck, liver or kidney cancer. CDR3s include the opening cysteine and the closing phenylalanine or tryptophan. D genes are given only for firm matches. A clone size is listed for some rows: how often the clone was seen (once, few, many), or a class if it is expanded.

TRBV27	NA	NA	TRBJ2-1	TGTGCCAGCAGTTTCGGACCAGGGTTCGAAGACAATGAGCAGTTCTTC	CASSFGPGFEDNEQFF
TRBV18	NA	NA	TRBJ2-5	TGTGCCAGCTCACCGGACGTTCCGGGACCCAAAGAGACCCAGTACTTC	CASSPDVPGPKETQYF
TRBV7-9	NA	TRBD2	TRBJ2-7	TGTGCCAGCAGCCGGACTAGCTCGAGCGAGCAGTACTTC	CASSRTSSSEQYF
TRBV18	once	NA	TRBJ2-7	TGTGCCAGCTCACCAGTCGGGGCCTTGGACGAGCAGTACTTC	CASSPVGALDEQYF
TRBV6-5	NA	NA	TRBJ2-2	TGTGCCAGCAGTTACTTGGTCAGGGGAACCGGGGAGCTGTTTTTT	CASSYLVRGTGELFF
TRBV28	NA	NA	TRBJ2-7	TGTGCCAGCAGTTTGGGTGCAAGCGTCTTTACCTACGAGCAGTACTTC	CASSLGASVFTYEQYF
TRBV4-3	NA	NA	TRBJ2-4	TGCGCCAGCAGCCGACACCCAGGAGCCAAAAACATTCAGTACTTC	CASSRHPGAKNIQYF
TRBV6-6	NA	NA	TRBJ2-7	TGTGCCAGCAGTTACTCGAGGGACTACGAGCAGTACTTC	CASSYSRDYEQYF
TRBV7-8	NA	TRBD2	TRBJ2-7	TGTGCCAGCAGCCGGATAGCGGGACTCCCCCACGAGCAGTACTTC	CASSRIAGLPHEQYF
TRBV19	NA	NA	TRBJ1-5	TGTGCCAGTAGTATATACGCAGGACTTCCCCAGCATTTT	CASSIYAGLPQHF
TRBV28	NA	TRBD2	TRBJ2-1	TGTGCCAGCAGCCTAAGACTAGCGGATTACAATGAGCAGTTCTTC	CASSLRLADYNEQFF
TRBV5-1	few	NA	TRBJ1-1	TGCGCCAGCAGCTTCAAAGGGGAAGCTTTCTTT	CASSFKGEAFF
TRBV5-4	NA	NA	TRBJ2-5	TGTGCCAGCAGCGAAGAGCGGCTAGAGACCCAGTACTTC	CASSEERLETQYF
TRBV13	NA	TRBD1	TRBJ1-2	TGTGCCAGCAGCTTGGGGGACAGGGCCTATGGCTACACCTTC	CASSLGDRAYGYTF
TRBV11-2	NA	NA	TRBJ2-3	TGTGCCAGCAGCTTAGCGGGAGTGGTGACAGATACGCAGTATTTT	CASSLAGVVTDTQYF